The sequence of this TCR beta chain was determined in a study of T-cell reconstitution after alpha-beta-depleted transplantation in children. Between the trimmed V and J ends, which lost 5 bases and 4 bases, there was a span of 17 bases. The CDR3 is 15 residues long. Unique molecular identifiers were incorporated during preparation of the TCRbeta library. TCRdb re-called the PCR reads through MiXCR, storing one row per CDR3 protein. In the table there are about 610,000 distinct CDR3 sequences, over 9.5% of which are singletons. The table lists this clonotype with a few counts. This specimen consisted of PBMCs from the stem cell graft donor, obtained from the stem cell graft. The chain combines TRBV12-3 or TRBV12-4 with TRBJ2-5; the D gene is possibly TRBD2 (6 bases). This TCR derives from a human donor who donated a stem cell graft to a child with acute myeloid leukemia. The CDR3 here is CASSESEGLRETQYF. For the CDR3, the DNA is TGTGCCAGCAGTGAATCGGAGGGCCTTAGAGAGACCCAGTACTTC.